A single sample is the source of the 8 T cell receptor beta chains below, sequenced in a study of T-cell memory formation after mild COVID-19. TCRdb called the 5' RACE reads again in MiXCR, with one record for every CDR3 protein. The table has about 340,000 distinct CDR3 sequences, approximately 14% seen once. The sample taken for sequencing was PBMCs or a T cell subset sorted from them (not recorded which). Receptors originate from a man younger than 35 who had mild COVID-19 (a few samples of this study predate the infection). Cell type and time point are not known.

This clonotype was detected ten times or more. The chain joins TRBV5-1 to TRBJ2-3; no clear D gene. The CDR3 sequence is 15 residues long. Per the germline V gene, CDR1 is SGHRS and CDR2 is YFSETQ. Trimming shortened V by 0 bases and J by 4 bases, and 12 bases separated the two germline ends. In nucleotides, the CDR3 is TGCGCCAGCAGCTTGGTGGGTTCGACTGCAGATACGCAGTATTTT. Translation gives CASSLVGSTADTQYF.

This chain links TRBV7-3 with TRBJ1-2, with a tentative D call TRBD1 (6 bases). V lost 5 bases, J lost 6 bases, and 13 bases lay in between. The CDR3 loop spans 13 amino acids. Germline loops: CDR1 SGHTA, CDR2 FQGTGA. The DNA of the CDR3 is TGTGCCAGCAGCCCGGGGGCAGGGAATGGCTACACCTTC. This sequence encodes CASSPGAGNGYTF.

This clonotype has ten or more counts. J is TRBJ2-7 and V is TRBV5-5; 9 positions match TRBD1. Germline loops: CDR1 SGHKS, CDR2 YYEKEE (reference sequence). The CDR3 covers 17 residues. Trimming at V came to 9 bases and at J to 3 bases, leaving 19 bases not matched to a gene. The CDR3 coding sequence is TGTGCCACCTCTCCCCGTTTGACAGGGGGTGCCATCTACGAGCAGTACGTC. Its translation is CATSPRLTGGAIYEQYV.

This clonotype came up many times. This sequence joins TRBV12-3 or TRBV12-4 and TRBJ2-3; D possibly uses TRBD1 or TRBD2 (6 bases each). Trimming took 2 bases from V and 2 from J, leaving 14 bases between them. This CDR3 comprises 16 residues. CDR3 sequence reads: CASSLRWGALTDTQYF. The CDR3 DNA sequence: TGTGCCAGCAGTTTAAGGTGGGGGGCCCTCACAGATACGCAGTATTTT.

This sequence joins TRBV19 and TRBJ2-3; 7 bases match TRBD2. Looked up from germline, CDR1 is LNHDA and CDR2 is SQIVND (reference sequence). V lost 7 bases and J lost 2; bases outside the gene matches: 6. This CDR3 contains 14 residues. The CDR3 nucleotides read TGTGCCAGTACCCCCCGGGGGGACACAGATACGCAGTATTTT. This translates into CASTPRGDTDTQYF.

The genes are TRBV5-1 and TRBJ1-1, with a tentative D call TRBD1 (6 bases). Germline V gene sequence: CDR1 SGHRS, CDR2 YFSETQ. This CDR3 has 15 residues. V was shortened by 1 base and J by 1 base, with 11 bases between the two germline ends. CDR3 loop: CASSLFGGQNTEAFF. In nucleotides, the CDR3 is TGCGCCAGCAGCTTGTTCGGGGGACAGAACACTGAAGCTTTCTTT.

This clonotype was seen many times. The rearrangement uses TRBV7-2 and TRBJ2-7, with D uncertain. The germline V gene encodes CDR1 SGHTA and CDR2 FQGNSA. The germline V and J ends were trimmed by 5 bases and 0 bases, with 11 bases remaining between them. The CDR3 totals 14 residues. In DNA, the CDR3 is TGTGCCAGCAGCCTCACCGTCAGCTCCTACGAGCAGTACTTC. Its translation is CASSLTVSSYEQYF.

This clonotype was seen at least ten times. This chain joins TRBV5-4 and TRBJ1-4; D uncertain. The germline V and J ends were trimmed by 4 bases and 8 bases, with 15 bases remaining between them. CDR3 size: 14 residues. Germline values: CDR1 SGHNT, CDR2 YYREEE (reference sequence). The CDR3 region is CASSRENLREKLFF. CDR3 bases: TGTGCCAGCAGCCGTGAAAACCTTAGGGAAAAACTGTTTTTT.